A selection of T cell receptor beta chains follows, all from one sample in a study of CD8+CD57+ T cells in acquired aplastic anemia. TCRdb re-analysed the reads in MiXCR, keeping a single row per CDR3 protein. The sample holds under 350,000 distinct CDR3 sequences, 45% to 65% seen once. The sequenced sample consisted of sorted CD4+, CD8+, or CD8+CD57+ T cells (not recorded which) from PBMCs. The receptor set was obtained from a human donor with aplastic anemia. The CDR3 runs from the conserved cysteine through the conserved F or W.

j_call,v_call,cdr3_aa
TRBJ2-5,TRBV6-2/TRBV6-3,CAIGLAAQETQYF
TRBJ2-7,TRBV7-9,CASSYPGTGYEQYF
TRBJ2-7,TRBV19,CASSIEGQGFYEQYF
TRBJ2-1,TRBV5-1,CASRETGTWGNEQFF
TRBJ2-7,TRBV25-1,CASRRDEYEQYF
TRBJ1-4,TRBV14,CASSQTGGLNEKLFF
TRBJ1-5,TRBV20-1,CSARQGSEPQHF
TRBJ1-2,TRBV5-6,CASSWGDGVYTF
TRBJ1-2,TRBV19,CASSGSGYTF
TRBJ2-3,TRBV7-9,CASSQLLTGRYF
TRBJ2-5,TRBV5-1,CASSPSTGDETQYF
TRBJ2-2,TRBV20-1,CSAPTWNTGELFF
TRBJ1-2,TRBV7-9,CASSLLGRNYGHTF
TRBJ1-1,TRBV28,CASSLSGTGDTEAFF
TRBJ2-7,TRBV7-9,CASSLEHYEQYF
TRBJ1-2,TRBV6-5,CAVSGYGYTF
TRBJ2-2,TRBV5-6,CASSAEAGELFF
TRBJ1-5,TRBV3-1,CASTSGTVNQPQHF